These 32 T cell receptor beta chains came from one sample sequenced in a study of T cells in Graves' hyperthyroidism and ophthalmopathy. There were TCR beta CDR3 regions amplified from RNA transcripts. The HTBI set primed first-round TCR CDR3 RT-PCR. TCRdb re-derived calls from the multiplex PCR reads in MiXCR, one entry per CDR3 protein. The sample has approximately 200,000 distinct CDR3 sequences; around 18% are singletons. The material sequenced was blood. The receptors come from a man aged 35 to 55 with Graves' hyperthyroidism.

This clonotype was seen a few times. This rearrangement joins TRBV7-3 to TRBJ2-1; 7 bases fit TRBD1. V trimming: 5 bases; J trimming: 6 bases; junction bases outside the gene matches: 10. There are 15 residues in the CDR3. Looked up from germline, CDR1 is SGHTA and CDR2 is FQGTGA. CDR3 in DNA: TGTGCCAGCAGCCCTGGAAGACAGGGTACCAATGAGCAGTTCTTC. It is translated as CASSPGRQGTNEQFF.

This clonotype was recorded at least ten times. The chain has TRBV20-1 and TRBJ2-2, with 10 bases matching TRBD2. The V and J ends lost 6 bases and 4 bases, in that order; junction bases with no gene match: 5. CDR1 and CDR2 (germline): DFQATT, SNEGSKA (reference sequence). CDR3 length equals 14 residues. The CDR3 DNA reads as TGCAGTGCGATAGCGGGGGGCGGCACCGGGGAGCTGTTTTTT. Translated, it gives CSAIAGGGTGELFF.

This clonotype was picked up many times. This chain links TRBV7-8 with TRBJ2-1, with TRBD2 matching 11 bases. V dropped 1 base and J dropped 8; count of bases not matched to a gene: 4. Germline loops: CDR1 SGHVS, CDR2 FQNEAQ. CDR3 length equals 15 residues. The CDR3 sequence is CASSLELAGVDEQFF. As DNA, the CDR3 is TGTGCCAGCAGCTTAGAACTAGCGGGGGTGGATGAGCAGTTCTTC.

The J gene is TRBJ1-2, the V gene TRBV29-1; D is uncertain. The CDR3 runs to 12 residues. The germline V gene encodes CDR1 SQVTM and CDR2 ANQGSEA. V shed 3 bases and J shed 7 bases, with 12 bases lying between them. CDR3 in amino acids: CSVERPGGGYTF. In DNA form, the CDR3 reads TGCAGCGTTGAGAGGCCCGGAGGTGGCTACACCTTC.

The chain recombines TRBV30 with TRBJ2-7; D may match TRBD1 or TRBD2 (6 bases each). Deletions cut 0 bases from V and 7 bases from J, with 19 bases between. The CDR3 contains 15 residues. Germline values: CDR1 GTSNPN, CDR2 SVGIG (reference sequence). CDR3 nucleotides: TGTGCCTGGAGTGTACTGGTAGGGGGGACTGGGGAGCAGTACTTC. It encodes CAWSVLVGGTGEQYF.

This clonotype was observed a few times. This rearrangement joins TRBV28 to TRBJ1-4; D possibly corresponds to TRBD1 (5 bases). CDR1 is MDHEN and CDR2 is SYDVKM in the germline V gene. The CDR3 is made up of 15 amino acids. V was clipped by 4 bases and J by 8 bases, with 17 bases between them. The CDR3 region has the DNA TGTGCCAGCAGTTCTGCTGGCGGGGGAAGGGAAAAACTGTTTTTT. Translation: CASSSAGGGREKLFF.

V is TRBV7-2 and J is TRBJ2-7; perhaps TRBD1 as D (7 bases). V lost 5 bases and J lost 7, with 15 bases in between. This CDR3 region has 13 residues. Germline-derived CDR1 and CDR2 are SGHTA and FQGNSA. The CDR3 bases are TGTGCCAGCAGCACCTCGACAGGGAGGGAGCAGTACTTC. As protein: CASSTSTGREQYF.

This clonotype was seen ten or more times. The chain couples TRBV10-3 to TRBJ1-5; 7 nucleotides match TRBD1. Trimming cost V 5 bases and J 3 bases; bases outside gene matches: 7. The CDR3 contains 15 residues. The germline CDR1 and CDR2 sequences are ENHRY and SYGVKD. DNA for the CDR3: TGTGCCATCAGTACCCTGGGACAGCCCAATCAGCCCCAGCATTTT. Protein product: CAISTLGQPNQPQHF.

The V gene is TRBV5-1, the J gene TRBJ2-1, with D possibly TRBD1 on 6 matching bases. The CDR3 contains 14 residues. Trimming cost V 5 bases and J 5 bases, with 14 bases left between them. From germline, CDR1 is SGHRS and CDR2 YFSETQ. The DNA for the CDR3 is TGCGCCAGCAGAGCGGTGACAGGAAACAATGAGCAGTTCTTC. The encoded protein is CASRAVTGNNEQFF.

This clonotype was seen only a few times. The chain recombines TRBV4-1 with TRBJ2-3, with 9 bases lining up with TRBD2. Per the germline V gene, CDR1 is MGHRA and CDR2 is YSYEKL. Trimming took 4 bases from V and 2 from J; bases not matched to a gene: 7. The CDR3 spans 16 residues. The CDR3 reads CASSLGRGGLTDTQYF. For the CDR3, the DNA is TGCGCCAGCAGCCTGGGGCGGGGGGGGCTCACAGATACGCAGTATTTT.

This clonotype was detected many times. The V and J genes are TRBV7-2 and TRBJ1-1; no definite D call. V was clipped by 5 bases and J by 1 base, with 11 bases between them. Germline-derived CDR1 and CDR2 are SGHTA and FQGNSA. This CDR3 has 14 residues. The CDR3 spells CASSLLGGNTEAFF. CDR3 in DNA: TGTGCCAGCAGCCTCTTAGGCGGGAACACTGAAGCTTTCTTT. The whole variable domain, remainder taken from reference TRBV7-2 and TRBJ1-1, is GAGVSQSPSNKVTEKGKDVELRCDPISGHTALYWYRQSLGQGLEFLIYFQGNSAPDKSGLPSDRFSAERTGGSVSTLTIQRTQQEDSAVYLCASSLLGGNTEAFFGQGTRLTVV.

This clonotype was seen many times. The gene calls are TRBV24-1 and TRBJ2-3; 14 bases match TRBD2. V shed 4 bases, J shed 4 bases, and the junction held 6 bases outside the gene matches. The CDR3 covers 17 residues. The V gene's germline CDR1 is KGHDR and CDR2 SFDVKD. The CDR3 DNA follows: TGTGCCACCAGTGAAACCGGACTAGCGGGGGGCCCAGATACGCAGTATTTT. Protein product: CATSETGLAGGPDTQYF.

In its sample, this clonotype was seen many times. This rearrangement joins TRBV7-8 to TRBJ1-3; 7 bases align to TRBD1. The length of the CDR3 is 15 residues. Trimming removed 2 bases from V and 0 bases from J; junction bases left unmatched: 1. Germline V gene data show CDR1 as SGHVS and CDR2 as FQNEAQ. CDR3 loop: CASSLQGGSGNTIYF. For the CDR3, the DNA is TGTGCCAGCAGCTTACAGGGGGGCTCTGGAAACACCATATATTTT.

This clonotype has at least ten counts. The CDR3 here is CASSPRDRGYEQYF. In DNA form, the CDR3 reads TGTGCCAGCAGCCCCCGGGACAGGGGCTACGAGCAGTACTTC. The V call is TRBV7-9, the J call TRBJ2-7; the match to TRBD1 covers 10 bases. This CDR3 spans 14 amino acids. CDR1 is SEHNR, CDR2 FQNEAQ, per germline (reference sequence). V dropped 5 bases and J dropped 3; count of bases not matched to a gene: 4.

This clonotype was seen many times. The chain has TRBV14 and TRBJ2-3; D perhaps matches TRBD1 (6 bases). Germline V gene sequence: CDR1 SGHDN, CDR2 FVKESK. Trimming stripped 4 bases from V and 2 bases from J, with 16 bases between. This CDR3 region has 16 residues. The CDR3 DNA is TGTGCCAGCAGCCCCCGACAGGTTCGGTACACAGATACGCAGTATTTT. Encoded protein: CASSPRQVRYTDTQYF.

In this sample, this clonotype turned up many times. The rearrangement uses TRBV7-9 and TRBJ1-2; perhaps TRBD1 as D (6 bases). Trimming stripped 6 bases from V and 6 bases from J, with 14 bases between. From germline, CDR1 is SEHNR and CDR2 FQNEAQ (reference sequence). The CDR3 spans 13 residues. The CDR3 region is CASRTGTPNGYTF. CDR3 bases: TGTGCCAGCAGGACCGGGACACCCAATGGCTACACCTTC.

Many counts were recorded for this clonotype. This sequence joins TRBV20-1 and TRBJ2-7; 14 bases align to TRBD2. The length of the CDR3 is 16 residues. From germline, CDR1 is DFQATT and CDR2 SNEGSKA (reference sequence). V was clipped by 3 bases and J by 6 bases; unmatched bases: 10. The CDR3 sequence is CSARGLAGVPFREQYF. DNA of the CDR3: TGCAGTGCTAGGGGACTAGCGGGGGTCCCTTTTCGCGAGCAGTACTTC.

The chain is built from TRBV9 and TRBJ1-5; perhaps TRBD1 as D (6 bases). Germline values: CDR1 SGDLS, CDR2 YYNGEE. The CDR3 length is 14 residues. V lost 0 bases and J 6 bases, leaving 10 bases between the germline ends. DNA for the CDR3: TGTGCCAGCAGCGTAGGGACAGATTCTCAGCCCCAGCATTTT. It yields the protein CASSVGTDSQPQHF.

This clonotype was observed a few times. CDR3 in DNA: TGCAGCGTTCTCTTTTGGGCGGGGGAGACCCAGTACTTC. Its protein is CSVLFWAGETQYF. This chain uses TRBV29-1 with TRBJ2-5; the D gene is possibly TRBD2 (6 bases). CDR1 is SQVTM, CDR2 ANQGSEA, per germline. V gave up 5 bases and J gave up 5 bases, with 15 bases separating them. The CDR3 covers 13 residues.

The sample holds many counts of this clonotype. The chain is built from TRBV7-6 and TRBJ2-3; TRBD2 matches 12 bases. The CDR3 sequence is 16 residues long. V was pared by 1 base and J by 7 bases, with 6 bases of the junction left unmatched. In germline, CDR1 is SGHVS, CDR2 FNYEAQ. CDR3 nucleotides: TGTGCCAGCAGCTTAGAGCCTAGCGGGGGGGCCTATACGCAGTATTTT. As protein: CASSLEPSGGAYTQYF.

The CDR3 sequence is CAWSAGQGYSPLHF. The CDR3, as DNA: TGTGCCTGGTCCGCAGGACAGGGTTATTCACCCCTCCACTTT. V usage is TRBV30 and J usage is TRBJ1-6, with TRBD1 identical over 8 bases. Germline-derived CDR1 and CDR2 are GTSNPN and SVGIG (reference sequence). The CDR3 spans 14 residues. V trimming: 5 bases; J trimming: 8 bases; junction bases outside the gene matches: 8.

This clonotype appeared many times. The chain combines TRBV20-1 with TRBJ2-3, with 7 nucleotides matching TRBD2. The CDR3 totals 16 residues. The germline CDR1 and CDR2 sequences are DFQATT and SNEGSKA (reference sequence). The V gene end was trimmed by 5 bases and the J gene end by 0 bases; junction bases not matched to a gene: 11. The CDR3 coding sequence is TGCAGTGCTCCCCCCGGGGAGGGTAGGAGCACAGATACGCAGTATTTT. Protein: CSAPPGEGRSTDTQYF.

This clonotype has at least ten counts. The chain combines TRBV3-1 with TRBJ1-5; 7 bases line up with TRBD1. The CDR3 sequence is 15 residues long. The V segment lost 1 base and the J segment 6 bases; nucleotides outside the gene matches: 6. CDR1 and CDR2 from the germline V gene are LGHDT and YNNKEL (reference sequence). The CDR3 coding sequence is TGTGCCAGCAGCCAAGGGGGAGGGGGCTTTCAGCCCCAGCATTTT. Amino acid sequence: CASSQGGGGFQPQHF. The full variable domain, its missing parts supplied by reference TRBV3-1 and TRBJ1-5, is DTAVSQTPKYLVTQMGNDKSIKCEQNLGHDTMYWYKQDSKKFLKIMFSYNNKELIINETVPNRFSPKSPDKAHLNLHINSLELGDSAVYFCASSQGGGGFQPQHFGDGTRLSIL.

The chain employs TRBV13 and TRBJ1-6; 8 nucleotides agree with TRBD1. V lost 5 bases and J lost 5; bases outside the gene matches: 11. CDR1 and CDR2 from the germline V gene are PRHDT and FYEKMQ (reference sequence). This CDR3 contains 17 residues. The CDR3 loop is CASSQKLDRENNSPLHF. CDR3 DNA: TGTGCCAGCAGCCAAAAATTGGACAGGGAAAATAATTCACCCCTCCACTTT.

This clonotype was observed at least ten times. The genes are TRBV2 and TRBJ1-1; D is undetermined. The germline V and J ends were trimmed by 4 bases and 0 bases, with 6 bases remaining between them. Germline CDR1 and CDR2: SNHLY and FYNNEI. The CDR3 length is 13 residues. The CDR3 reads CASSVWLNTEAFF. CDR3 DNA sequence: TGTGCCAGCAGTGTCTGGCTGAACACTGAAGCTTTCTTT.

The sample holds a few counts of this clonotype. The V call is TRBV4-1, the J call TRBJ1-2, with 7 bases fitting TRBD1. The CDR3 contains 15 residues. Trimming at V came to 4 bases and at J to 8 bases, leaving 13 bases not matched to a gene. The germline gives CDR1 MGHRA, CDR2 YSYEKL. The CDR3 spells CASSPTRQGNRGYTF. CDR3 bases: TGCGCCAGCAGCCCTACTCGACAGGGCAATAGAGGCTACACCTTC.

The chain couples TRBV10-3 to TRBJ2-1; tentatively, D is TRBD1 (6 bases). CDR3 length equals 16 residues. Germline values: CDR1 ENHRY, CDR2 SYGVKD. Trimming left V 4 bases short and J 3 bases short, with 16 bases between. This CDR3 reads CAISAGAAAYYNEQFF. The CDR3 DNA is TGTGCCATCAGTGCAGGGGCGGCGGCCTACTACAATGAGCAGTTCTTC.

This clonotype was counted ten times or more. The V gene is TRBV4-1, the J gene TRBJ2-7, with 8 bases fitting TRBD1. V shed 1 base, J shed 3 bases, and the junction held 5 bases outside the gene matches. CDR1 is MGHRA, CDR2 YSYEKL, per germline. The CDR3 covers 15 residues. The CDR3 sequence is CASSQGSGTGYEQYF. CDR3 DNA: TGCGCCAGCAGCCAAGGGTCCGGGACAGGCTACGAGCAGTACTTC.

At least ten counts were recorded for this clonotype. Here the CDR3 reads CSARRRPPKGTGELFF. CDR3 sequence (DNA): TGCAGTGCTAGGCGCAGGCCGCCAAAGGGAACCGGGGAGCTGTTTTTT. V and J are TRBV20-1 and TRBJ2-2; no definite D call. V gave up 3 bases and J gave up 5 bases, with 19 bases separating them. The CDR3 loop spans 16 amino acids. Germline CDR1 is DFQATT and CDR2 is SNEGSKA (reference sequence).

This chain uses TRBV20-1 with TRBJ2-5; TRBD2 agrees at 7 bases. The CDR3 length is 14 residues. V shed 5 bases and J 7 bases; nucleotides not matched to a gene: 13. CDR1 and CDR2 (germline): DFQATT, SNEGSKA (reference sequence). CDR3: CSARTGPRGGTQYF. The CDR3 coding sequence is TGCAGTGCTCGAACGGGACCTCGCGGGGGGACCCAGTACTTC.

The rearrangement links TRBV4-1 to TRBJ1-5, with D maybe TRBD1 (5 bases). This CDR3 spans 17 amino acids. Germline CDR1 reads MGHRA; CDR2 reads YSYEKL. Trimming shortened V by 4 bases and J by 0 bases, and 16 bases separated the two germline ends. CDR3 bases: TGCGCCAGCAGCCGAGATGTCAGGGCTTATAGCAATCAGCCCCAGCATTTT. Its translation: CASSRDVRAYSNQPQHF.

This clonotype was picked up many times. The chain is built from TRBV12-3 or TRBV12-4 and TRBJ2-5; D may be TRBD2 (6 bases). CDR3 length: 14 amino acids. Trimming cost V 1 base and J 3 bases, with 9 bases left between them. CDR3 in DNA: TGTGCCAGCAGTTTAGGGACTACCAAAGAGACCCAGTACTTC. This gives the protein CASSLGTTKETQYF.